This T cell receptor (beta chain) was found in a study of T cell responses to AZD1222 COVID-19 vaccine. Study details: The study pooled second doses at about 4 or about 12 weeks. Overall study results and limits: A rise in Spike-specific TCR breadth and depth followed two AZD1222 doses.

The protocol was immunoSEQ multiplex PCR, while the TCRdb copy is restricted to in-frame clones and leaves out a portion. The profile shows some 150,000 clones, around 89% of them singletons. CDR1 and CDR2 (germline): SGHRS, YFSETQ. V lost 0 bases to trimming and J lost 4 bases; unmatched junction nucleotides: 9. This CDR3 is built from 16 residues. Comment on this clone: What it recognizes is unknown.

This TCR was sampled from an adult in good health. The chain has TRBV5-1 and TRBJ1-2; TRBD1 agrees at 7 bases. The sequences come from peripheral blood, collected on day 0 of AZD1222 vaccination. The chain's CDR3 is CASSLGEGARPYGYTF. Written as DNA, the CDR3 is TGCGCCAGCAGCTTGGGAGAGGGGGCGCGCCCCTATGGCTACACCTTC.